This T cell receptor (beta chain) is drawn from a study of blood T cell repertoires in COVID-19. Study-level information: COVID-19 samples collected from the United States, Italy and Spain covered acute and convalescent phases.

TCRdb's table, derived via immunoSEQ multiplex PCR, lists solely in-frame clones and lacks some. The data show 250,000 to 300,000 clones, with about 81% seen just once and approximately 4% held by the top ten. Germline CDR1 and CDR2: SGDLS and YYNGEE. CDR3 length: 14 amino acids. Trimming removed 3 bases at V and 5 bases at J, with 14 bases between. The chain couples TRBV9 to TRBJ2-5, with D possibly being TRBD2 (5 bases). The sequence derives from a man aged 25 to 40 with acute COVID-19. Input material: PBMCs or T cells enriched from blood (not recorded which). As DNA, the CDR3 is TGTGCCAGCAGCGGCCACAGACTAATGGAGACCCAGTACTTC. Its translation: CASSGHRLMETQYF.